Below are 4 T cell receptor beta chains sequenced from a single sample in a study of CD8 T cells in Susac syndrome. Random hexamers served to reverse transcribe about 0.5 to 1 ug RNA. One entry per CDR3 protein, called by TCRdb with MiXCR from the immunoSEQ multiplex PCR reads. The sample holds around 140,000 distinct CDR3 sequences, about 95% seen once. Sequencing used CD4+ T cells from PBMCs. Receptors were obtained from a human donor with multiple sclerosis.

This chain links TRBV6-5 with TRBJ2-1; D is perhaps TRBD2 (5 bases). The V gene lost 2 bases and the J gene lost 6 bases, with 20 bases spanning the gap. Germline V gene sequence: CDR1 MNHEY, CDR2 SVGAGI. CDR3 size: 17 residues. The CDR3 bases are TGTGCCAGCAGTTACACGGCCCGGACTCCCCCGGGCAATGAGCAGTTCTTC. It codes for CASSYTARTPPGNEQFF.

This clonotype has more than one count but fewer than ten. V and J are TRBV4-1 and TRBJ1-1; D is undetermined. V lost 0 bases to trimming and J lost 5 bases, with 7 bases between them. Germline CDR1 and CDR2: MGHRA and YSYEKL. The CDR3 is made up of 13 amino acids. CDR3 region: CASSQDTRTEAFF. In DNA form, the CDR3 reads TGCGCCAGCAGCCAAGATACGAGAACTGAAGCTTTCTTT.

This chain connects TRBV30 to TRBJ1-1, with 10 nucleotides matching TRBD1. Germline lookup yields CDR1 GTSNPN and CDR2 SVGIG (reference sequence). The CDR3 is 14 residues long. V gave up 3 bases and J gave up 6 bases; unmatched junction bases: 7. The CDR3 nucleotides are TGTGCCTGGAGGAGACAGGGGGCGCCTGCTGAAGCTTTCTTT. Its protein product is CAWRRQGAPAEAFF.

The J gene is TRBJ2-1, the V gene TRBV24-1; D is tentatively TRBD1 or TRBD2 (5 bases each). With 7 bases removed from V and 5 bases from J, the gap between germline ends came to 11 bases. CDR1 and CDR2 from the germline V gene are KGHDR and SFDVKD. The CDR3 has 13 amino acids. The CDR3 nucleotides read TGTGCCACCAGCCGGGACGGAAACAATGAGCAGTTCTTC. Protein: CATSRDGNNEQFF.